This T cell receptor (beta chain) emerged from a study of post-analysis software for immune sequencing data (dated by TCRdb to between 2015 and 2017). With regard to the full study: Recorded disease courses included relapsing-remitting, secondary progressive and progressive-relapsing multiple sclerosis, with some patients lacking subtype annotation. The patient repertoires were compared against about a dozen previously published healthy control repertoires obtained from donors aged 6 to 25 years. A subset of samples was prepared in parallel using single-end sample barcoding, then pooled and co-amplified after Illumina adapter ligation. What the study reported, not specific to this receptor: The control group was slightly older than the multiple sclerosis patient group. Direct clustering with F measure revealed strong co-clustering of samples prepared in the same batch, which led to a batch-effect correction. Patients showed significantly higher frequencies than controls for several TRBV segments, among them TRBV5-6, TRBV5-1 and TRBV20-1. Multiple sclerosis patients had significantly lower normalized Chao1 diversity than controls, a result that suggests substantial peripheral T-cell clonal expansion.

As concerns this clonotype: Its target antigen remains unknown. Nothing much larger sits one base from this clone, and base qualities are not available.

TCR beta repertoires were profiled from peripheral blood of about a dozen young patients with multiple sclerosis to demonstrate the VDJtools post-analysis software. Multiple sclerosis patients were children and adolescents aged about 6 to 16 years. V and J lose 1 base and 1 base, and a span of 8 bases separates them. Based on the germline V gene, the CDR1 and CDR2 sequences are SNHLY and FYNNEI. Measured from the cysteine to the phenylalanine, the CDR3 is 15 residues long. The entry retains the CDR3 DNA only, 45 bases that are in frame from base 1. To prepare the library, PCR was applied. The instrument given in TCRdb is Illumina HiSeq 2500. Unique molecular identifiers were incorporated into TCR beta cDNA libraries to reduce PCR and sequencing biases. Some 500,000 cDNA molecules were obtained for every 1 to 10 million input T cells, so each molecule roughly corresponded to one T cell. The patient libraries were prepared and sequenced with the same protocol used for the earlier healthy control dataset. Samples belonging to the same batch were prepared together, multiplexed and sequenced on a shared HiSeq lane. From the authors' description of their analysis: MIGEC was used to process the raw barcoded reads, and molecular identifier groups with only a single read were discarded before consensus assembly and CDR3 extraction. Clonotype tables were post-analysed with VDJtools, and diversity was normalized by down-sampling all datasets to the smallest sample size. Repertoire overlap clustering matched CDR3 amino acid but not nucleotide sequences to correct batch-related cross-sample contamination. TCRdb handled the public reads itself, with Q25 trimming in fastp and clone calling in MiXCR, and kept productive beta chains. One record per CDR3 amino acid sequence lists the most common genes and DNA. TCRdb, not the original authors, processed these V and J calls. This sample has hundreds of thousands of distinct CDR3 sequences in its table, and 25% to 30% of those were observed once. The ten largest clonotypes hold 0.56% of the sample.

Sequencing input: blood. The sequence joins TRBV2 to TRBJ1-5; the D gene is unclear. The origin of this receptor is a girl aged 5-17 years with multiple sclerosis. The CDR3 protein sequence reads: CASSEDPRSNQPQHF. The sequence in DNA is TGTGCCAGCAGTGAAGATCCCAGAAGCAATCAGCCCCAGCATTTT.